These 7 T cell receptor beta chains originate from one sample sequenced in a study of shared clonotypes between healthy human individuals. Libraries were prepared by immunoSEQ multiplex PCR; TCRdb keeps only in-frame clonotypes and omits some of them. The repertoire includes about 2.1 million clones, 85% to 95% of them detected once, and about 1.7% sits in the top ten. Only CD45RO-negative cells positively selected for CCR7 counted as naive CD8 cells, so terminally differentiated effector memory CD45RA+ cells were excluded. Sequenced input: naive CD8+ T cells from PBMCs. All receptors derive from a man younger than 35 in good health. Some clones in this sample may be carry-over from other donors' samples.

The chain links TRBV15 to TRBJ1-1, with D uncertain. The CDR3 loop spans 15 amino acids. The ends were cut back, 0 bases at V and 2 bases at J, with 10 bases in the middle. Per the germline V gene, CDR1 is LNHNV and CDR2 is YYDKDF (reference sequence). The CDR3 DNA reads TGTGCCACCAGCAGAGATCTCCAGCTTAACACTGAAGCTTTCTTT. Its translation is CATSRDLQLNTEAFF.

The chain has TRBV7-9 and TRBJ1-1; a weak D match, TRBD1 (5 bases). V lost 6 bases, J lost 8 bases, and 16 bases lay in between. Germline V gives CDR1 SEHNR, CDR2 FQNEAQ (reference sequence). This CDR3 contains 13 residues. The CDR3 DNA is TGTGCCAGCAGAGATTCCGGGACGTACGAAGCTTTCTTT. This sequence encodes CASRDSGTYEAFF.

The J gene is TRBJ1-3, the V gene TRBV15, with TRBD1 as a possible D gene (6 bases). CDR1 is LNHNV and CDR2 is YYDKDF in the germline V gene (reference sequence). This CDR3 is built from 19 residues. Trimming took 3 bases from V and 0 from J, leaving 21 bases between them. As DNA, the CDR3 is TGTGCCACCAGCAGGCGGGTCGGGGGGCCTTCACGCTCTGGAAACACCATATATTTT. As protein: CATSRRVGGPSRSGNTIYF.

The chain combines TRBV4-2 with TRBJ2-7, with 9 positions matching TRBD2. V dropped 1 base and J dropped 4; count of bases not matched to a gene: 2. The CDR3 sequence is 14 residues long. From germline, CDR1 is LGHNA and CDR2 YNFKEQ. In nucleotides, the CDR3 is TGTGCCAGCAGCCAAGGGACTAGCGCTTACGAGCAGTACTTC. Translation: CASSQGTSAYEQYF.

The chain employs TRBV4-1 and TRBJ1-2; D is possibly TRBD1 (5 bases). The CDR3 has 16 amino acids. V was shortened by 1 base and J by 6 bases, with 18 bases between the two germline ends. Germline V gene sequence: CDR1 MGHRA, CDR2 YSYEKL. The CDR3: CASSQAGTALADGYTF. Here the CDR3 DNA reads TGCGCCAGCAGCCAAGCCGGGACCGCTCTCGCCGATGGCTACACCTTC.

The chain joins TRBV27 to TRBJ1-5; 7 positions match TRBD1. Germline CDR1 reads MNHEY; CDR2 reads SMNVEV (reference sequence). The CDR3 is 15 amino acids. J lost 2 bases, V lost 7 bases, and 8 bases had no gene match. The CDR3 is CASNGSGGGNQPQHF. CDR3 DNA sequence: TGTGCCAGCAACGGGTCAGGGGGTGGCAATCAGCCCCAGCATTTT.

The V call is TRBV11-1, the J call TRBJ2-7; no reliable D call. The CDR3 covers 12 residues. Germline CDR1 is SGHAT and CDR2 is FQDESV (reference sequence). With 5 bases removed from V and 4 bases from J, the gap between germline ends came to 9 bases. The CDR3: CASSRTDYEQYF. CDR3 bases: TGTGCCAGCAGCCGGACCGATTACGAGCAGTACTTC.